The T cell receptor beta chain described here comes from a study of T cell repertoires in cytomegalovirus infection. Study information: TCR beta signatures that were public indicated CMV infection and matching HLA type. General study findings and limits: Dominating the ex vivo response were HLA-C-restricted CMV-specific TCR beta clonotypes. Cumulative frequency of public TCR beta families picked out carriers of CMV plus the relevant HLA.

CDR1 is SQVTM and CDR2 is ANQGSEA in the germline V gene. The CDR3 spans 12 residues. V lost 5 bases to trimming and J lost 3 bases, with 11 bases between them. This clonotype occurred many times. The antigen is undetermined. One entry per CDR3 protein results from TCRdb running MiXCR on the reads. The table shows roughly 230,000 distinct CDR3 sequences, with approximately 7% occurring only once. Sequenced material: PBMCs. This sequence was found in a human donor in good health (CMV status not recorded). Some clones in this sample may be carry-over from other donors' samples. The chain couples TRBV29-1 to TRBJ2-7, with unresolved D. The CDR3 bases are TGCAGCGTTAAAACAGTCAGCTACGAGCAGTACTTC. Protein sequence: CSVKTVSYEQYF.